This T cell receptor beta chain was sequenced for a study of T cell clonality in common variable immunodeficiency. Points from the study as a whole: Fewer TCRbeta clones were shared among CVID subjects than controls. TCRbeta clonality was increased in CVID versus healthy controls.

Germline lookup yields CDR1 DFQATT and CDR2 SNEGSKA (reference sequence). With 6 bases clipped from V and 0 bases from J, the junction kept 19 bases outside the gene matches. This CDR3 comprises 18 residues. Data came from immunoSEQ multiplex PCR; TCRdb stores just in-frame clones and leaves some out. The repertoire consists of roughly 42,000 clones, none detected only once. This clone has a count of ten or more. Its matching antigen is unknown. With the read ending 3 residues before the CDR3 end, the germline J gene is used to fill in that end. Patients and controls were mostly of Caucasian heritage. Blood samples were heparinized, about 4.5 to 8 ml per donor.

The chain couples TRBV20-1 to TRBJ1-1; 7 bases agree with TRBD1. The sequence was collected from a person aged 18 to 70 in good health. The sequenced sample consisted of peripheral blood mononuclear cells. The sequenced CDR3 bases are TGCAGTGCCAACCCCGGACAGGCAGGAGTTGCCATGAACACTGAA. The encoded protein is CSANPGQAGVAMNTE. The entire CDR3 protein reads CSANPGQAGVAMNTEAFF.